The clone carrying this T cell receptor (beta chain) has a handful of counts. Antigen: not known. This specimen belongs to a study of cytomegalovirus exposure and HLA in healthy donors. Overall study context: Clustering assigned 81% of the approximately 400 genotyped donors to the Caucasian-associated ancestry cluster.

Germline V gives CDR1 MNHEY, CDR2 SVGAGI. Losses at the gene ends were 5 bases for V and 6 bases for J; bases not matched to a gene: 6. The CDR3 has 14 residues. Researchers ran the PCR with 60 Vbeta and 13 Jbeta primers. Method: immunoSEQ multiplex PCR; TCRdb's copy keeps in-frame clones and lacks some. The table records about 120,000 clones, 80% of them present only once. Study-wide points: CMV serostatus stood as the only immune exposure information on hand. Most observed TCR sequences were rare, whereas some public TCRs were detected in many donors. It was likely that a cluster of highly shared sequence variants was a sequencing artifact.

The specimen sequenced was PBMCs. The receptor was derived from a male donor in good health and CMV-seronegative. The chain joins TRBV6-5 to TRBJ2-2; 7 bases match TRBD1. CDR3 loop: CASSKDRASGELFF. In nucleotides, the CDR3 is TGTGCCAGCAGTAAAGACAGGGCATCCGGGGAGCTGTTTTTT.